The present entry profiles one T cell receptor beta chain with its context. Its antigen is as yet unknown. V was shortened by 0 bases and J by 3 bases, with 12 bases between the two germline ends. The CDR3 length is 15 residues. The germline CDR1 and CDR2 sequences are SGHDT and YYEEEE. This sample was taken from a study of cytomegalovirus exposure and HLA in healthy donors. Study outcomes and limitations: The sole available immune exposure information was CMV serostatus.

The PCR made use of 60 Vbeta and 13 Jbeta primers. The table came from immunoSEQ multiplex PCR; TCRdb's copy has only in-frame clones and leaves some out. Found here are 90,000 to 110,000 clones, over 80% of them singletons; the top ten hold about 5.9%. This chain links TRBV5-6 with TRBJ1-1; possible D gene TRBD1, 6 bases. This TCR derives from a man younger than 30 in good health and CMV-seronegative. The sequenced sample consisted of PBMCs. CDR3 DNA sequence: TGTGCCAGCAGCTTGGAGGGGGGGCGGTACACTGAAGCTTTCTTT. This encodes CASSLEGGRYTEAFF.